This TCR beta chain was sequenced during a study of T cell clonotyping in hematopoietic cell transplantation (dated by TCRdb to the early 2020s). Notes on the research overall: Pretransplant samples from recipients were collected after cytoreduction. In the study, 135 blood samples were gathered from approximately 35 consecutive transplant recipients and their related donors. Patients were recruited between 2015 and 2017 and followed until late 2020 or death. General conclusions and limits of the study: After transplant, TCR diversity in recipients dropped, and pathologically expanded clonotypes increased progressively from day 30 to day 180. The sample size was limited, and CD4 and CD8 repertoire contributions could not be separated because cells were not sorted. Donor and pretransplant recipient Inverse Simpson Index values predicted broader posttransplant TCR repertoire diversity. Overlap with donor repertoires was found for only a small fraction of recipient repertoires, with over 97% found to appear de novo at the given depth.

The label giving this sample's time point can be read as: recipient sample about 28 days before transplant, after cytoreduction. Recipient blood was collected about 28 days before transplant and at days 30, 100 and 180 after transplant. Using Nuclei Lysis Solution, genomic DNA was extracted from unfractionated peripheral blood mononuclear cells that were either fresh or cryopreserved. For this clone: This receptor's antigen is unknown. Base qualities are not provided; no much larger clone lies one nucleotide away.

The immunoSEQ assay, a bias-controlled multiplex PCR using V- and J-specific primers, was used to amplify TCR beta CDR3 regions from genomic DNA. A proprietary barcode and Illumina adapter sequences were added to the CDR3 amplicons in a second PCR step. An Illumina MiSeq instrument was used to sequence the CDR3 libraries. In the authors' own workflow: Export and quality control were performed with immunoSEQ Analyzer 3.0, and downstream analyses were performed with R Bioconductor and Immunarch. Only productive rearrangements in the normalized downsampled data set went into calculating the repertoire metrics. Pathologically expanded clonotypes were defined as those larger than 5 templates in the normalized cohort. Repertoire diversity was measured with the Inverse Simpson Index. To capture all clonotypes, CMV-specificity analyses were performed on the non-normalized data set. TCRdb took this table from immuneACCESS and kept in-frame rearrangements with V and J called. Such tables lack part of the clones; where checked against another copy, unresolved V genes explain under half of the gap, and the rest is unexplained. V and J calls and clone size are those listed in that table; D and trimming were worked out from the DNA. Counted in this sample were about 41,000 clones; less than 85% of them appeared once. Approximately 3% of the sample comes from the top ten.

The clonotype originates from a man aged 60 to 75 with acute myeloid leukemia. Some clones in this sample may be carry-over from other donors' samples. This sample comprised peripheral blood mononuclear cells, obtained before stem cell transplant.

The nucleotide sequence is TGTGCCAGCAGGCGACAACTTACGAGCAACGAGCAGTACTTC. Translated, it gives CASRRQLTSNEQYF. The chain is assembled from TRBV2 and TRBJ2-7; no D gene is confidently identified. According to the germline V gene, CDR1 reads SNHLY and CDR2 reads FYNNEI. Cut back by 6 bases and 5 bases, the V and J ends lie 17 bases apart. The CDR3 covers 14 residues, taking in both the cysteine and the phenylalanine. Only CDR3 DNA is held: 42 bases, read in frame from base 1.